These 24 T cell receptor beta chains were all obtained from the same sample, sequenced in a study of technical replicates of blood from a handful of donors. Profiled with immunoSEQ multiplex PCR; TCRdb holds only in-frame clones, not every one. The table includes 75,000 to 95,000 clones, around nine tenths detected once. The sequenced material came from T cells isolated from PBMCs. Receptor source: a human donor in good health.

V usage is TRBV6-1 and J usage is TRBJ2-3; D may be TRBD2 (5 bases). CDR1 and CDR2 from the germline V gene are MNHNS and SASEGT. The CDR3 is 15 residues long. V lost 2 bases and J lost 2, with 11 bases in between. In nucleotides, the CDR3 is TGTGCCAGCAGTGAATTGCGGGCAATCACAGATACGCAGTATTTT. Translating it yields CASSELRAITDTQYF.

The gene calls are TRBV19 and TRBJ2-7, with TRBD1 identical over 8 bases. V was pared by 1 base and J by 0 bases, with 8 bases of the junction left unmatched. The CDR3 covers 17 residues. Germline CDR1 reads LNHDA; CDR2 reads SQIVND (reference sequence). The CDR3 region is CASSIAQGQAISYEQYF. CDR3 DNA sequence: TGTGCCAGTAGTATAGCCCAGGGACAGGCGATCTCCTACGAGCAGTACTTC.

The V gene is TRBV19, the J gene TRBJ2-1; 7 bases map to TRBD2. The germline gives CDR1 LNHDA, CDR2 SQIVND (reference sequence). This CDR3 contains 17 residues. Unmatched junction bases numbered 16, after V lost 3 bases and J lost 8 bases. Here the CDR3 DNA reads TGTGCCAGTAGTATCCAACTAGCGCTAAAGATCCGCGATGAGCAGTTCTTC. Its translation: CASSIQLALKIRDEQFF.

The rearrangement joins TRBV28 to TRBJ1-4; 8 positions agree with TRBD1. The CDR3 totals 15 residues. Germline trimming cut 7 bases from V and 5 bases from J; bases unmatched to any gene: 9. From germline, CDR1 is MDHEN and CDR2 SYDVKM. In DNA form, the CDR3 reads TGTGCCAGCACCTTGACAGGGGAACCGAATGAAAAACTGTTTTTT. It is translated as CASTLTGEPNEKLFF.

The chain couples TRBV2 to TRBJ2-7; tentative D call: TRBD2 (6 bases). CDR3 length: 15 residues. V was shortened by 1 base and J by 1 base, with 11 bases between the two germline ends. The germline CDR1 and CDR2 sequences are SNHLY and FYNNEI. The CDR3 nucleotides are TGTGCCAGCAGTGAAGGGGGAGGATCGTCCTACGAGCAGTACTTC. The encoded protein is CASSEGGGSSYEQYF.

The rearrangement joins TRBV6-6 to TRBJ1-2; D uncertain. The V gene's germline CDR1 is MNHNY and CDR2 SVGAGI (reference sequence). The CDR3 consists of 11 residues. Trimming stripped 8 bases from V and 2 bases from J, with 6 bases between. CDR3 nucleotides: TGTGCCAGCTGCCAGAACTATGGCTACACCTTC. Its protein is CASCQNYGYTF.

The chain employs TRBV7-2 and TRBJ1-1; D ambiguous. The germline V gene has CDR1 SGHTA and CDR2 FQGNSA. V lost 3 bases to trimming and J lost 1 base, with 12 bases between them. The CDR3 runs 15 residues. CDR3 sequence: CASSFGRYWNTEAFF. CDR3 DNA sequence: TGTGCCAGCAGCTTTGGTCGCTATTGGAACACTGAAGCTTTCTTT.

The CDR3 nucleotides are TGTGCCAGCAGTGAAGATTGGGGCCTGTATTCTGGGGCCAACGTCCTGACTTTC. Protein product: CASSEDWGLYSGANVLTF. The V gene is TRBV2, the J gene TRBJ2-6; weak D call: TRBD1 (5 bases). In germline, CDR1 is SNHLY, CDR2 FYNNEI. The CDR3 is 18 amino acids. V gave up 1 base and J gave up 1 base, with 14 bases separating them.

The chain combines TRBV28 with TRBJ2-1; the match to TRBD2 covers 13 bases. V trimming: 6 bases; J trimming: 0 bases; junction bases outside the gene matches: 5. The CDR3 runs to 17 residues. Germline V gene data show CDR1 as MDHEN and CDR2 as SYDVKM. This chain's CDR3 is CASRPGLAGVSYNEQFF. The CDR3 DNA follows: TGTGCCAGCAGGCCCGGACTAGCGGGGGTCTCCTACAATGAGCAGTTCTTC.

This clone was observed a handful of times. This rearrangement joins TRBV11-3 to TRBJ2-5; TRBD1 is a possible D gene (5 bases). V lost 5 bases and J lost 2, with 12 bases in between. Germline CDR1 SGHNT, CDR2 YENEEA. The CDR3 is made up of 14 amino acids. The CDR3 region has the DNA TGTGCCAGCAGCCCTGACTCAGGGCAAGAGACCCAGTACTTC. It is translated as CASSPDSGQETQYF. Full variable domain (rest looked up from reference TRBV11-3 and TRBJ2-5): EAGVVQSPRYKIIEKKQPVAFWCNPISGHNTLYWYLQNLGQGPELLIRYENEEAVDDSQLPKDRFSAERLKGVDSTLKIQPAELGDSAVYLCASSPDSGQETQYFGPGTRLLVL.

The gene calls are TRBV7-9 and TRBJ1-5; 7 positions agree with TRBD1. The germline gives CDR1 SEHNR, CDR2 FQNEAQ (reference sequence). There are 14 residues in the CDR3. With 5 bases clipped from V and 3 bases from J, the junction kept 4 bases outside the gene matches. CDR3 coding DNA: TGTGCCAGCAGCGCCGGGACAGACAATCAGCCCCAGCATTTT. It codes for CASSAGTDNQPQHF.

The V and J genes are TRBV5-1 and TRBJ2-3; D is possibly TRBD2 (5 bases). The length of the CDR3 is 15 residues. The V end was cut by 0 bases, the J end by 1 base, with 9 bases between. Germline assignment: CDR1 SGHRS and CDR2 YFSETQ. The CDR3, as DNA: TGCGCCAGCAGCTTGGATTCCGGGGGCACAGATACGCAGTATTTT. Encoded protein: CASSLDSGGTDTQYF. The full variable domain, in which reference TRBV5-1 and TRBJ2-3 provide the parts outside the CDR3, is KAGVTQTPRYLIKTRGQQVTLSCSPISGHRSVSWYQQTPGQGLQFLFEYFSETQRNKGNFPGRFSGRQFSNSRSEMNVSTLELGDSALYLCASSLDSGGTDTQYFGPGTRLTVL.

The chain has TRBV9 and TRBJ2-6; D might be TRBD2 (5 bases). Germline V CDR1 and CDR2: SGDLS, YYNGEE. V shed 1 base and J shed 3 bases, with 8 bases lying between them. CDR3 length: 15 residues. CDR3 DNA sequence: TGTGCCAGCAGCGTATCGGGGAGTGGGGCCAACGTCCTGACTTTC. This encodes CASSVSGSGANVLTF. Drawing the rest from reference TRBV9 and TRBJ2-6, the complete variable domain is DSGVTQTPKHLITATGQRVTLRCSPRSGDLSVYWYQQSLDQGLQFLIQYYNGEERAKGNILERFSAQQFPDLHSELNLSSLELGDSALYFCASSVSGSGANVLTFGAGSRLTVL.

The chain joins TRBV7-2 to TRBJ1-1; D gene uncertain. Germline V gene lookup returns CDR1 SGHTA and CDR2 FQGNSA. Deletions cut 1 base from V and 11 bases from J, with 11 bases between. The CDR3 has 12 amino acids. CDR3 sequence reads: CASSLGWFGAFF. The CDR3 DNA reads TGTGCCAGCAGCTTAGGATGGTTCGGGGCTTTCTTT.

This clone turned up a few times. The chain has TRBV6-6 and TRBJ1-1; possibly TRBD1 for D (6 bases). V lost 4 bases and J 1 base, leaving 10 bases between the germline ends. CDR3 size: 14 residues. The germline CDR1 and CDR2 sequences are MNHNY and SVGAGI (reference sequence). The CDR3 DNA is TGTGCCAGCAGTTGGAGGACAGCGAACACTGAAGCTTTCTTT. Residues: CASSWRTANTEAFF.

This sequence joins TRBV10-1 and TRBJ1-4; a possible D gene is TRBD1 (5 bases). Germline V lookup: CDR1 WNHNN, CDR2 SYGVQD (reference sequence). The CDR3 runs 18 residues. Between the trimmed V and J ends, which lost 3 bases and 4 bases, there was a span of 21 bases. The CDR3 bases are TGCGCCAGCAGTGACAGGTCGGGCAGGAATCAGGGTAATGAAAAACTGTTTTTT. As protein: CASSDRSGRNQGNEKLFF.

A single count supports this clone. The rearrangement links TRBV29-1 to TRBJ2-1; D may be TRBD1 (6 bases). V was shortened by 6 bases and J by 3 bases, with 12 bases between the two germline ends. The CDR3 runs 13 residues. Germline V gives CDR1 SQVTM, CDR2 ANQGSEA. CDR3 sequence (DNA): TGCAGCGTCCCAGGGACATACTACAATGAGCAGTTCTTC. Its translation: CSVPGTYYNEQFF.

This clone was observed a few times. The V and J genes are TRBV4-1 and TRBJ1-5; D possibly corresponds to TRBD1 (6 bases). V was shortened by 0 bases and J by 3 bases, with 18 bases between the two germline ends. Germline V gives CDR1 MGHRA, CDR2 YSYEKL. The CDR3 runs to 18 residues. This CDR3 is CASSQDNGGRTVNQPQHF. In nucleotides, the CDR3 is TGCGCCAGCAGCCAAGATAATGGTGGTCGGACAGTCAATCAGCCCCAGCATTTT.

The DNA for the CDR3 is TGTGCCAGCAGCGACAGACAGGCCTCCACAGATACGCAGTATTTT. Encoded protein: CASSDRQASTDTQYF. This rearrangement joins TRBV5-5 to TRBJ2-3; tentative D call: TRBD1 (6 bases). Germline lookup yields CDR1 SGHKS and CDR2 YYEKEE (reference sequence). With 4 bases removed from V and 2 bases from J, the gap between germline ends came to 14 bases. The CDR3 sequence is 15 residues long.

This clone has only one observation. The V and J genes are TRBV28 and TRBJ1-2, with D perhaps TRBD1 (6 bases). The germline gives CDR1 MDHEN, CDR2 SYDVKM. V lost 5 bases, J lost 4 bases, and 20 bases lay in between. The CDR3 length is 16 residues. CDR3 DNA sequence: TGTGCCAGCAGTGCGCGATCCAACGGACAGCGCTATGGCTACACCTTC. This gives the protein CASSARSNGQRYGYTF.

The chain recombines TRBV5-1 with TRBJ1-1; D gene unclear. Trimming removed 4 bases at V and 0 bases at J, with 10 bases between. This CDR3 has 14 amino acids. CDR1 and CDR2 (germline): SGHRS, YFSETQ. The DNA for the CDR3 is TGCGCCAGCAGCCGGGAATCGCTGAACACTGAAGCTTTCTTT. Protein: CASSRESLNTEAFF.

The rearrangement joins TRBV6-6 to TRBJ2-7; 11 bases align to TRBD2. J gave up 4 bases and V 5 bases, and 4 bases lay outside the gene matches. Germline V lookup: CDR1 MNHNY, CDR2 SVGAGI (reference sequence). CDR3 length equals 14 residues. The CDR3 sequence is CASSATSGNYEQYF. The CDR3, as DNA: TGTGCCAGCAGTGCGACTAGCGGGAATTACGAGCAGTACTTC.

J is TRBJ1-2 and V is TRBV6-5; D is undetermined. V gave up 2 bases and J gave up 4 bases, with 14 bases separating them. Germline V gene lookup returns CDR1 MNHEY and CDR2 SVGAGI. The CDR3 is made up of 15 amino acids. The CDR3 sequence is CASSYATGSFYGYTF. As DNA, the CDR3 is TGTGCCAGCAGTTACGCAACCGGGTCGTTCTATGGCTACACCTTC.

The chain carries TRBV29-1 and TRBJ1-2; maybe TRBD1 (6 bases). Germline lookup yields CDR1 SQVTM and CDR2 ANQGSEA. The CDR3 is 14 residues long. V lost 3 bases, J lost 2 bases, and 13 bases lay in between. In DNA form, the CDR3 reads TGCAGCGTTGATTTCCAGGGGCAGAACTATGGCTACACCTTC. Protein sequence: CSVDFQGQNYGYTF.